These T cell receptor beta chains were read from a single sample in a study of identical twins. TCRdb analysed the 5' RACE reads with MiXCR anew, one entry per CDR3 protein. This table holds 650,000 to 800,000 distinct CDR3 sequences, around 8.3% found once. These records were also assigned to another study, of yellow fever vaccine responses in identical twins.

Sequenced material: PBMCs. These receptors originate from a woman under 30 in good health. The CDR3 runs from the conserved cysteine through the conserved F or W. The D gene is left open where the match is weak. Not all rows give a size; the values are once, few, many and, for expanded clones, a class.

clone size: NA
J gene: TRBJ2-1
D gene: NA
V gene: TRBV19
CDR3 protein: CASSISPAVYNEQFF
CDR3 DNA: TGTGCCAGTAGTATATCCCCAGCGGTGTACAATGAGCAGTTCTTC

clone size: many
J gene: TRBJ2-2
D gene: NA
V gene: TRBV25-1
CDR3 protein: CASSEGGKRTNTGELFF
CDR3 DNA: TGTGCCAGCAGTGAAGGAGGGAAACGGACGAACACCGGGGAGCTGTTTTTT

clone size: few
J gene: TRBJ1-5
D gene: NA
V gene: TRBV20-1
CDR3 protein: CSALGSDSQPQHF
CDR3 DNA: TGCAGTGCTCTGGGCTCAGATAGTCAGCCCCAGCATTTT

clone size: many
J gene: TRBJ2-5
D gene: NA
V gene: TRBV7-9
CDR3 protein: CASSLTPPGQETQYF
CDR3 DNA: TGTGCCAGCAGCTTAACTCCTCCGGGGCAAGAGACCCAGTACTTC

clone size: many
J gene: TRBJ2-7
D gene: NA
V gene: TRBV4-2
CDR3 protein: CASSQRQTEASYEQYF
CDR3 DNA: TGTGCCAGCAGCCAAAGGCAAACTGAGGCATCCTACGAGCAGTACTTC

clone size: many
J gene: TRBJ2-5
D gene: TRBD1
V gene: TRBV6-2/TRBV6-3
CDR3 protein: CASSVQDRGETQYF
CDR3 DNA: TGTGCCAGCAGTGTACAGGACAGGGGGGAGACCCAGTACTTC

clone size: NA
J gene: TRBJ2-3
D gene: NA
V gene: TRBV14
CDR3 protein: CASSQEGSTQYF
CDR3 DNA: TGTGCCAGCAGCCAAGAGGGGAGTACGCAGTATTTT

clone size: few
J gene: TRBJ2-3
D gene: TRBD2
V gene: TRBV7-3
CDR3 protein: CASSLRRLADTDTQYF
CDR3 DNA: TGTGCCAGCAGCTTAAGACGACTAGCGGACACAGATACGCAGTATTTT

clone size: few
J gene: TRBJ2-3
D gene: NA
V gene: TRBV20-1
CDR3 protein: CSARGHHTDTQYF
CDR3 DNA: TGCAGTGCTAGAGGACACCACACAGATACGCAGTATTTT

clone size: few
J gene: TRBJ1-1
D gene: NA
V gene: TRBV12-3/TRBV12-4
CDR3 protein: CASSRASTEAFF
CDR3 DNA: TGTGCCAGCAGTCGGGCTTCCACTGAAGCTTTCTTT

clone size: few
J gene: TRBJ1-1
D gene: NA
V gene: TRBV5-1
CDR3 protein: CASRGFTEAFF
CDR3 DNA: TGCGCCAGCAGGGGGTTCACTGAAGCTTTCTTT

clone size: few
J gene: TRBJ2-3
D gene: NA
V gene: TRBV6-2/TRBV6-3
CDR3 protein: CATRLPPPELGGSNTDTQYF
CDR3 DNA: TGTGCCACCCGCCTCCCCCCCCCGGAGCTGGGGGGATCAAACACAGATACGCAGTATTTT

clone size: NA
J gene: TRBJ2-7
D gene: NA
V gene: TRBV20-1
CDR3 protein: CSVDGIGHEQYF
CDR3 DNA: TGCAGTGTTGACGGGATAGGTCACGAGCAGTACTTC

clone size: NA
J gene: TRBJ1-1
D gene: NA
V gene: TRBV28
CDR3 protein: CASSLWSGGGNTEAFF
CDR3 DNA: TGTGCCAGCAGTTTATGGTCTGGGGGCGGGAACACTGAAGCTTTCTTT

clone size: many
J gene: TRBJ2-7
D gene: TRBD1
V gene: TRBV7-2
CDR3 protein: CASSLVGQSTYEQYF
CDR3 DNA: TGTGCCAGCAGCTTAGTGGGACAGTCTACCTACGAGCAGTACTTC

clone size: many
J gene: TRBJ2-1
D gene: NA
V gene: TRBV29-1
CDR3 protein: CSLGPTERNEQFF
CDR3 DNA: TGCAGCCTCGGACCCACGGAGCGAAATGAGCAGTTCTTC

clone size: many
J gene: TRBJ2-2
D gene: TRBD2
V gene: TRBV20-1
CDR3 protein: CSARNNAGGTGELFF
CDR3 DNA: TGCAGTGCTAGAAATAACGCGGGAGGCACCGGGGAGCTGTTTTTT

clone size: many
J gene: TRBJ2-1
D gene: NA
V gene: TRBV5-1
CDR3 protein: CASSFGQHNEQFF
CDR3 DNA: TGCGCCAGCAGCTTCGGACAGCACAATGAGCAGTTCTTC

clone size: many
J gene: TRBJ1-1
D gene: TRBD1
V gene: TRBV7-9
CDR3 protein: CASSSREPGQGATEAFF
CDR3 DNA: TGTGCCAGCAGCTCCCGAGAACCGGGACAGGGGGCCACTGAAGCTTTCTTT

clone size: many
J gene: TRBJ2-7
D gene: NA
V gene: TRBV7-9
CDR3 protein: CASSLIGRDSSYEQYF
CDR3 DNA: TGTGCCAGCAGCTTAATAGGCCGGGACTCGTCCTACGAGCAGTACTTC

clone size: few
J gene: TRBJ2-1
D gene: NA
V gene: TRBV7-9
CDR3 protein: CASKGLSSYNEQFF
CDR3 DNA: TGTGCCAGCAAAGGTCTAAGCTCCTACAATGAGCAGTTCTTC

clone size: few
J gene: TRBJ1-1
D gene: NA
V gene: TRBV7-2
CDR3 protein: CASSPGGNIEAFF
CDR3 DNA: TGTGCCAGCAGCCCCGGGGGTAATATAGAAGCTTTCTTT

clone size: few
J gene: TRBJ2-2
D gene: NA
V gene: TRBV4-3
CDR3 protein: CASSQQGLTTGELFF
CDR3 DNA: TGCGCCAGCAGCCAACAGGGACTGACCACCGGGGAGCTGTTTTTT

clone size: many
J gene: TRBJ1-5
D gene: TRBD1
V gene: TRBV20-1
CDR3 protein: CSALLSGQGEWQPQHF
CDR3 DNA: TGCAGTGCTCTACTATCGGGACAGGGAGAGTGGCAGCCCCAGCATTTT

clone size: few
J gene: TRBJ2-3
D gene: NA
V gene: TRBV10-3
CDR3 protein: CAIRVTSTDTQYF
CDR3 DNA: TGTGCCATCAGGGTAACTAGCACAGATACGCAGTATTTT

clone size: NA
J gene: TRBJ2-1
D gene: NA
V gene: TRBV10-3
CDR3 protein: CASFTSYNEQFF
CDR3 DNA: TGTGCCAGCTTTACTAGTTACAATGAGCAGTTCTTC

clone size: few
J gene: TRBJ2-3
D gene: NA
V gene: TRBV28
CDR3 protein: CASSFLGEVTATTDTQYF
CDR3 DNA: TGTGCCAGCAGTTTCCTAGGGGAGGTGACAGCGACCACAGATACGCAGTATTTT